The present entry profiles one T cell receptor beta chain with its context. Peripheral blood CD8+ and CD4+ T cells were profiled by TCR beta sequencing. Controls were age- and sex-matched healthy donors. TEMRA cells underwent FACS enrichment and CD8+ and CD4+ T cells underwent negative isolation. When the RNA was reverse transcribed, random hexamers were used with an input of about 0.45 to 1 ug. Amplification of TCR beta CDR3 by immunoSEQ multiplex PCR spanned 54 Vbeta and 13 Jbeta. From the immunoSEQ multiplex PCR reads, TCRdb called clonotypes with MiXCR, one entry per CDR3 protein. Of fewer than 70,000 distinct CDR3 sequences in the sample, approximately 95% were seen once. This sample is part of a study of CD8 T cells in Susac syndrome. This CDR3 has 11 amino acids. Germline V CDR1 and CDR2: MDHEN, SYDVKM. V lost 3 bases and J lost 5, with 5 bases in between.

The sequenced sample was CD8+ T cells from PBMCs. This chain joins TRBV28 and TRBJ2-7; D unclear. The clonotype originates from a human donor in good health. CDR3 sequence (DNA): TGTGCCAGCAGTTTCACGGACGAGCAGTACTTC. Encoded protein: CASSFTDEQYF.